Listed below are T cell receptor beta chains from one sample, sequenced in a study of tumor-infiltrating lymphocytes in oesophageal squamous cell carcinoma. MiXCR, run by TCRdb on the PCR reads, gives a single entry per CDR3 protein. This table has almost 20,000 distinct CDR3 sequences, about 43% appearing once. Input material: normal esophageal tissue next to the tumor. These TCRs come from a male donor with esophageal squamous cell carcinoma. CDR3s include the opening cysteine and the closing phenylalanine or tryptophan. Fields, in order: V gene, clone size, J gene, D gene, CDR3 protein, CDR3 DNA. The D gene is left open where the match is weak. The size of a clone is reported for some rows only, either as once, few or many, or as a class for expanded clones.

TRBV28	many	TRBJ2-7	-	CASSPGTSYEQYF	TGTGCCAGCAGTCCCGGGACCTCCTACGAGCAGTACTTC
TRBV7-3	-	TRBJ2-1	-	CASSLGDRASAYNEQFF	TGTGCCAGCAGCTTAGGGGACCGCGCTAGCGCCTACAATGAGCAGTTCTTC
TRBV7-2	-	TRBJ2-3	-	CASDPASTDTQYF	TGTGCCAGTGACCCAGCTAGCACAGATACGCAGTATTTT
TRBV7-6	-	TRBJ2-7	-	CASTIADEQYF	TGTGCCAGCACCATTGCCGATGAGCAGTACTTC
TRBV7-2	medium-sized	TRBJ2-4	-	CASGPLQGGIQYF	TGTGCCAGCGGTCCGTTGCAGGGGGGCATTCAGTACTTC
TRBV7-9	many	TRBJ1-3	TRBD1	CASSQTGVGNTIYF	TGTGCCAGCAGCCAGACAGGGGTTGGAAACACCATATATTTT
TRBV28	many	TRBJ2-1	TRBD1	CATVGQGAAEQFF	TGTGCCACCGTGGGGCAGGGGGCAGCTGAGCAGTTCTTC
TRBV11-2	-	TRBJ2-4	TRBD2	CASSLGLAGAGEQYF	TGTGCCAGCAGCTTAGGACTAGCGGGGGCGGGAGAGCAGTACTTC
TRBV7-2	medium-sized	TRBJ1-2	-	CASSLVGGRANYGYTF	TGTGCCAGCAGCTTAGTGGGAGGGCGGGCTAACTATGGCTACACCTTC
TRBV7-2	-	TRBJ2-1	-	CASSLAAGEPYNEQFF	TGTGCCAGCAGCTTAGCGGCAGGGGAGCCCTACAATGAGCAGTTCTTC
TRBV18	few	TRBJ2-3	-	CASSTTIDTQYF	TGTGCCAGCTCAACTACTATAGATACGCAGTATTTT
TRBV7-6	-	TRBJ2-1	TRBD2	CASSLGTSGSYNEQFF	TGTGCCAGCAGCTTAGGGACTAGCGGCTCCTACAATGAGCAGTTCTTC
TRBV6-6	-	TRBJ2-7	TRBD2	CASSYSTSGGNEQYF	TGTGCCAGCAGTTACTCGACTAGCGGGGGGAACGAGCAGTACTTC
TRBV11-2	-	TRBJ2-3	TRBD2	CASSLVSSGGTDTQYF	TGTGCCAGCAGCTTAGTGTCTAGCGGGGGCACAGATACGCAGTATTTT
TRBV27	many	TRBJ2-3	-	CASSFGGMSTDTQYF	TGTGCCAGCAGTTTCGGAGGGATGAGCACAGATACGCAGTATTTT
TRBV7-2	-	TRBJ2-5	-	CASSLMPDGPQYF	TGTGCCAGCAGCTTAATGCCCGATGGGCCCCAGTACTTC
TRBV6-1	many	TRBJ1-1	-	CASSEQGGSTEAFF	TGTGCCAGCAGTGAACAAGGAGGTAGCACTGAAGCTTTCTTT
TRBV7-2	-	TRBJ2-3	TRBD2	CASSLVAGLASTDTQYF	TGTGCCAGCAGCTTAGTAGCGGGACTAGCTAGCACAGATACGCAGTATTTT
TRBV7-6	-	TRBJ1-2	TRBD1	CASLRGGSGGYTF	TGTGCCAGCCTCAGGGGGGGCTCTGGTGGCTACACCTTC
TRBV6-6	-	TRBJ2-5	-	CATQLGGSQETQYF	TGTGCCACCCAGCTGGGGGGTTCCCAAGAGACCCAGTACTTC
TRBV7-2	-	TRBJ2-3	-	CASSFSDTQYF	TGTGCCAGCAGCTTCTCAGATACGCAGTATTTT
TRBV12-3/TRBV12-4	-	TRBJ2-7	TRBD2	CASKLGTSASYEQYF	TGTGCCAGCAAACTCGGGACTAGCGCCTCCTACGAGCAGTACTTC
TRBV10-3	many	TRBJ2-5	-	CATRIQETQYF	TGTGCCACCAGGATCCAAGAGACCCAGTACTTC
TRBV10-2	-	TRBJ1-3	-	CASRDRAIGNTIYF	TGCGCCAGCAGGGATCGGGCGATTGGAAACACCATATATTTT
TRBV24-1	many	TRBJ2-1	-	CATSEEDPPEQFF	TGTGCCACCAGTGAGGAGGACCCCCCGGAGCAGTTCTTC
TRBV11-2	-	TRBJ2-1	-	CASSGGGGRYNEQFF	TGTGCCAGCAGCGGGGGAGGCGGACGATACAATGAGCAGTTCTTC
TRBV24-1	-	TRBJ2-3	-	CATDSVEDTQYF	TGTGCCACAGACAGTGTCGAAGATACGCAGTATTTT
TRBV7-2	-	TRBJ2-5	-	CASSSGGLIGRETQYF	TGTGCCAGCAGCTCCGGGGGTTTGATTGGGAGAGAGACCCAGTACTTC
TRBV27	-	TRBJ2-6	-	CASSFGGEGRWRGRDPVLRF	-
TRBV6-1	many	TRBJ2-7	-	CASSRDQLGEQYF	TGTGCCAGCAGTAGGGACCAACTGGGAGAGCAGTACTTC
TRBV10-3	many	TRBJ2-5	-	CAISEYRARETQYF	TGTGCCATCAGTGAGTACAGGGCAAGGGAGACCCAGTACTTC
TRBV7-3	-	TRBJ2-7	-	CASSLTRGSEQYF	TGTGCCAGCAGCTTAACTAGGGGCAGCGAGCAGTACTTC
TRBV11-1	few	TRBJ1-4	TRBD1	CASSFSTGTGGGEKLFF	TGTGCCAGCAGCTTTTCGACGGGGACAGGGGGCGGTGAAAAACTGTTTTTT